This T cell receptor beta chain emerged from a study of technical replicates of blood from a handful of donors. Trimming took 0 bases from V and 5 from J; bases not matched to a gene: 4. Germline-derived CDR1 and CDR2 are SGHRS and YFSETQ. This CDR3 comprises 15 residues. Measured with immunoSEQ multiplex PCR; TCRdb has only the in-frame clones, and not every one. The data hold roughly 70,000 clones, with roughly nine tenths observed a single time. The sequenced sample consisted of PBMCs. This receptor was taken from a human donor in good health. Some clones in this sample may be carry-over from other donors' samples. This rearrangement joins TRBV5-1 to TRBJ2-1; 8 bases fit TRBD1. The CDR3 DNA reads as TGCGCCAGCAGCTTGGGGACAGGGCGGAACAATGAGCAGTTCTTC. It translates to CASSLGTGRNNEQFF.